The source of this TCR beta chain is a study of molecular identifiers for immune sequencing clone quantification. Germline CDR1 LNHDA, CDR2 SQIVND (reference sequence). Trimming pared 1 base from V and 0 bases from J, leaving 10 bases between. The CDR3 totals 16 residues. Study-level results: In naive cells, clones above 20 RNA copies held under 1% of molecules, whereas in effector cells they held over 98%. Highly expanded clones may be undercounted when identical TCR molecules share barcodes.

Bulk TCR libraries used previously described methods and listed TCR primers. TCRdb called the PCR reads again in MiXCR, with one record for every CDR3 protein. The table records 85,000 to 90,000 distinct CDR3 sequences, roughly 25% of them present only once. As CD8+CD4-CCR7+CD45RA+ cells, naive CD8 T cells were sorted. Points on this clonotype: What it recognizes is unknown.

The sample taken for sequencing was naive CD8+ T cells from blood, with Jurkat cell RNA spiked in. Specified subset: FACS-sorted CD8+CD4-CCR7+CD45RA+ naive T cells. This TCR was sampled from a human donor in good health. Some libraries in this study had Jurkat cell RNA spiked in. V and J are TRBV19 and TRBJ1-5; D perhaps matches TRBD1 (5 bases). This CDR3 is CASSIGTRVSNQPQHF. CDR3 sequence (DNA): TGTGCCAGTAGTATAGGGACAAGGGTTAGCAATCAGCCCCAGCATTTT.